This T cell receptor (beta chain) was sequenced for a study of cytomegalovirus exposure and HLA in healthy donors. The V gene's germline CDR1 is PRHDT and CDR2 FYEKMQ (reference sequence). V was trimmed by 0 bases and J by 3 bases, leaving 17 bases between them. The CDR3 covers 17 residues. With 60 Vbeta and 13 Jbeta primers, the PCR was carried out. TCRdb keeps only in-frame clones here, not all; method: immunoSEQ multiplex PCR. In the table there are 110,000 or so clones, 60% to 85% of which are singletons. Material for sequencing was PBMCs. The chain is built from TRBV13 and TRBJ1-1; D may be TRBD1 (5 bases). This sequence originates from a man aged 35-49 years in good health and CMV-seronegative. The DNA for the CDR3 is TGTGCCAGCAGCTTAGGGACACTGACAGCAATCTACACTGAAGCTTTCTTT. This gives the protein CASSLGTLTAIYTEAFF.